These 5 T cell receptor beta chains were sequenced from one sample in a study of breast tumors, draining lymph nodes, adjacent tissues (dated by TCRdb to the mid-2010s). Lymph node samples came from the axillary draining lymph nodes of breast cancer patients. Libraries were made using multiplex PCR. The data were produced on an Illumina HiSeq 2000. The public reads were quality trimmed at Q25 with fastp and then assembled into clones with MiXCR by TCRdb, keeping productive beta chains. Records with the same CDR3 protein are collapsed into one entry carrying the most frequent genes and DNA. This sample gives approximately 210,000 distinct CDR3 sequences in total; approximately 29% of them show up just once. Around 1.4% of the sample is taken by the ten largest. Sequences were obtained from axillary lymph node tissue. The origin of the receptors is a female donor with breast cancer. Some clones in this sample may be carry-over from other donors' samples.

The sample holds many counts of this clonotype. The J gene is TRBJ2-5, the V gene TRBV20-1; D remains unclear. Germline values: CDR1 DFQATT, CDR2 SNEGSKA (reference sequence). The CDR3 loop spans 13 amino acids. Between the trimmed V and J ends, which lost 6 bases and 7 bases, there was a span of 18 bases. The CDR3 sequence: CSAPGSGSGTQYF. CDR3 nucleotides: TGCAGTGCCCCCGGGTCAGGCTCGGGGACCCAGTACTTC.

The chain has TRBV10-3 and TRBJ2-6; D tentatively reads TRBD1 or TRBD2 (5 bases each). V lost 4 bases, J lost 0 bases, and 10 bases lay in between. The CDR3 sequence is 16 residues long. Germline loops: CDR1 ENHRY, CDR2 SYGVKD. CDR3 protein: CAISVGPTSGANVLTF. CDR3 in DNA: TGTGCCATCAGTGTGGGACCCACCTCTGGGGCCAACGTCCTGACTTTC.

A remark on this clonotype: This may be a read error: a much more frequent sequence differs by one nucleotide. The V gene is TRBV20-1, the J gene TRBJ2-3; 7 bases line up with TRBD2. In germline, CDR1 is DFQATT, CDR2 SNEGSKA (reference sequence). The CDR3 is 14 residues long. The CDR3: CSASLASGTATQYF. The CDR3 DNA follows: TGCAGTGCTAGTCTCGCTAGCGGCACAGCTACGCAGTATTTT.

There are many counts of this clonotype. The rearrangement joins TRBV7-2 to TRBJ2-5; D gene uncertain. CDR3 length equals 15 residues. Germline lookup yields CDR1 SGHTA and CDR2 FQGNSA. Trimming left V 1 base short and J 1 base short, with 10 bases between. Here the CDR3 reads CASSLDSRRQETQYF. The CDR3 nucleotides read TGTGCCAGCAGCTTAGACAGTCGGCGCCAAGAGACCCAGTACTTC.

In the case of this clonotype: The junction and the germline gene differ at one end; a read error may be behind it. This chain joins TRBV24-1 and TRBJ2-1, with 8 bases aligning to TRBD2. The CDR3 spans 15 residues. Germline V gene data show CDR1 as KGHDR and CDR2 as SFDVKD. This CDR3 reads CATSTRGGRYNERFF. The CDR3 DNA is TGTGCCACCAGCACCCGGGGGGGGAGGTACAATGAGCGGTTCTTC.